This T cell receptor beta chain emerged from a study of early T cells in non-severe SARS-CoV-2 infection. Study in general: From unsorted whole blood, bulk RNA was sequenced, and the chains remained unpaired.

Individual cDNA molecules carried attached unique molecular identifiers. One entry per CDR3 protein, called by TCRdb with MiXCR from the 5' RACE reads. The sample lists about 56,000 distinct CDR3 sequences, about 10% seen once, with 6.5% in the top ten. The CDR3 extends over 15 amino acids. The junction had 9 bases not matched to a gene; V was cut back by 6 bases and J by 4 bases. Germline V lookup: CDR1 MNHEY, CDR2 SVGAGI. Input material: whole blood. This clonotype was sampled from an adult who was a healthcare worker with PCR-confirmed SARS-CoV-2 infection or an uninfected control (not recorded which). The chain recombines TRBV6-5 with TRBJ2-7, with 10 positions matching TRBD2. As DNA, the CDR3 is TGTGCCAGCAGAAAAAAGCGGGAGGGTTGGTACGAGCAGTACTTC. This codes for CASRKKREGWYEQYF.